This T cell receptor (beta chain) was recovered during a study of blood T cell repertoires in COVID-19. This CDR3 region has 16 residues. Looked up from germline, CDR1 is KGHSH and CDR2 is LQKENI. Trimming took 5 bases from V and 6 from J; bases not matched to a gene: 12. Generated by immunoSEQ multiplex PCR, the TCRdb table keeps only in-frame clones and is missing some. The data show about 220,000 clones, with roughly 84% seen just once and 5.5% to 7.5% held by the top ten. The chain links TRBV18 to TRBJ2-2; TRBD1 aligns across 7 bases. What was sequenced was PBMCs or T cells enriched from blood (not recorded which). The TCR originated in a woman aged 40 to 50 who had recovered from COVID-19. The CDR3: CASSETTGSFSGELFF. In DNA form, the CDR3 reads TGTGCCAGCTCAGAAACGACAGGGTCGTTCTCCGGGGAGCTGTTTTTT. The full variable domain, in which reference TRBV18 and TRBJ2-2 provide the parts outside the CDR3, is NAGVMQNPRHLVRRRGQEARLRCSPMKGHSHVYWYRQLPEEGLKFMVYLQKENIIDESGMPKERFSAEFPKEGPSILRIQQVVRGDSAAYFCASSETTGSFSGELFFGEGSRLTVL.